This T cell receptor beta chain was profiled in a study of blood T cell repertoires in COVID-19. This clone was seen more than once but under ten times. Other DNA sequences from this sample encode an identical CDR3 as well. Assay: immunoSEQ multiplex PCR; the TCRdb copy retains only in-frame clones and omits some. This table holds fewer than 350,000 clones, 86% found once. The CDR3 runs to 12 residues. Germline-derived CDR1 and CDR2 are GTSNPN and SVGIG (reference sequence). Trimming pared 0 bases from V and 8 bases from J, leaving 10 bases between. This rearrangement joins TRBV30 to TRBJ1-2, with D tentatively TRBD1 (5 bases). This receptor was obtained from a woman aged 30 to 39 who had recovered from COVID-19. The sequenced sample was peripheral blood. CDR3 sequence: CAWSVGRGGYTF. CDR3 coding DNA: TGTGCCTGGAGTGTCGGTAGGGGAGGCTACACCTTC. The full variable domain, in which reference TRBV30 and TRBJ1-2 provide the parts outside the CDR3, is SQTIHQWPATLVQPVGSPLSLECTVEGTSNPNLYWYRQAAGRGLQLLFYSVGIGQISSEVPQNLSASRPQDRQFILSSKKLLLSDSGFYLCAWSVGRGGYTFGSGTRLTVV.